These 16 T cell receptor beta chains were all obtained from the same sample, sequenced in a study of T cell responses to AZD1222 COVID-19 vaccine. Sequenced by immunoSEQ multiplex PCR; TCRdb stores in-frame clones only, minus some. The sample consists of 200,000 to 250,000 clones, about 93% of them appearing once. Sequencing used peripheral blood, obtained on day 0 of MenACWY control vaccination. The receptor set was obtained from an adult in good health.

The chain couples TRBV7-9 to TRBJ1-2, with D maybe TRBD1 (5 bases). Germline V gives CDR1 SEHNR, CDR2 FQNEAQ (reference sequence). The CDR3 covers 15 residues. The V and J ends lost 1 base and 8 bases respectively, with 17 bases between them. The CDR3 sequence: CASSLEGARVAGYTF. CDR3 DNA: TGTGCCAGCAGCTTAGAAGGGGCCCGCGTCGCCGGCTACACCTTC.

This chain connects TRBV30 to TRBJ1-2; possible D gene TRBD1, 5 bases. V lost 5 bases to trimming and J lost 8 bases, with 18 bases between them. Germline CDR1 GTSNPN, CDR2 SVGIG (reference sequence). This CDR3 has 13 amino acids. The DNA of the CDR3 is TGTGCCTGGTGGGGACGGCGCCCGGGCGGCTACACCTTC. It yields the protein CAWWGRRPGGYTF.

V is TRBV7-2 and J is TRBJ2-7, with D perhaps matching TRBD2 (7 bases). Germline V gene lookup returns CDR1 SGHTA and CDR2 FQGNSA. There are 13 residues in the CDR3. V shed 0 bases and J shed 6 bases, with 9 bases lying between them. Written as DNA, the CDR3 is TGTGCCAGCAGCTTAGCGGGGGGGGCCGAGCAGTACTTC. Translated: CASSLAGGAEQYF.

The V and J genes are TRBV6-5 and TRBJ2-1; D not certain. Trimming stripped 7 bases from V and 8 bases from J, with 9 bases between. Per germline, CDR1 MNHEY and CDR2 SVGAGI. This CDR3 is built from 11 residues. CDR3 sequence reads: CASTEWDEQFF. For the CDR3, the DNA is TGTGCCAGCACCGAATGGGATGAGCAGTTCTTC.

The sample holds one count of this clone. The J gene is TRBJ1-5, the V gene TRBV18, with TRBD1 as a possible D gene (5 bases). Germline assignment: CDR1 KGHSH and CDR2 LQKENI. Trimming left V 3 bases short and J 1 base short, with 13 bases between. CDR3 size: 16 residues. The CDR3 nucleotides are TGTGCCAGCTCACCGCAGGGCGGGAAAAGCAATCAGCCCCAGCATTTT. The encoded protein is CASSPQGGKSNQPQHF. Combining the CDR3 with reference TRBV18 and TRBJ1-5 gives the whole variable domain NAGVMQNPRHLVRRRGQEARLRCSPMKGHSHVYWYRQLPEEGLKFMVYLQKENIIDESGMPKERFSAEFPKEGPSILRIQQVVRGDSAAYFCASSPQGGKSNQPQHFGDGTRLSIL.

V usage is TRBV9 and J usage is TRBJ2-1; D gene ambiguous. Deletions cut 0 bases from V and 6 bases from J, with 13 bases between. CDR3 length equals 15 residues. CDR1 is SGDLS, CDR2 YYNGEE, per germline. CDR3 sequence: CASSVAPLVGNEQFF. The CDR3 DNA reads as TGTGCCAGCAGCGTAGCTCCCCTAGTAGGCAATGAGCAGTTCTTC.

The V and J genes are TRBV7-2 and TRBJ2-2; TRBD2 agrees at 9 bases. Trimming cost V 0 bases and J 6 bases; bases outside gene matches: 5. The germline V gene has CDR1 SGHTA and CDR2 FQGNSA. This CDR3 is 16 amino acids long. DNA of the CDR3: TGTGCCAGCAGCTTAGCTAGCGGGGGTCTATCCGGGGAGCTGTTTTTT. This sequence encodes CASSLASGGLSGELFF.

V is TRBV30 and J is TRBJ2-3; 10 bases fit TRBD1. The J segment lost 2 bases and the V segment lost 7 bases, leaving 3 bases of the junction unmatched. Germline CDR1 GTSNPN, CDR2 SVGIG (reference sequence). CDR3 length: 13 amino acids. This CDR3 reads CALGQGVTDTQYF. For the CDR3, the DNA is TGTGCCTTAGGACAGGGGGTCACAGATACGCAGTATTTT.

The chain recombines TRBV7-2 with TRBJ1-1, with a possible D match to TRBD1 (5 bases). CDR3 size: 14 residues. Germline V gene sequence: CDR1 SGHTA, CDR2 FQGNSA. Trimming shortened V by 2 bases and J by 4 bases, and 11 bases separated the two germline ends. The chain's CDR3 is CASSLTLGATEAFF. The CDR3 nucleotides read TGTGCCAGCAGCTTAACACTTGGGGCCACTGAAGCTTTCTTT.

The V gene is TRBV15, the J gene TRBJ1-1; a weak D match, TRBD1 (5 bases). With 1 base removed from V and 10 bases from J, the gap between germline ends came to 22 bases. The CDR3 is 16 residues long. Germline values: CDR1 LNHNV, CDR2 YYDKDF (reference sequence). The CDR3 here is CATSRAPQWGRTGAFF. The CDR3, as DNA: TGTGCCACCAGCAGAGCCCCACAATGGGGCCGAACCGGAGCTTTCTTT.

CDR3 in amino acids: CASRRDIDQPQHF. The CDR3, as DNA: TGTGCCAGCAGGAGGGACATCGATCAGCCCCAGCATTTT. The J gene is TRBJ1-5, the V gene TRBV12-3 or TRBV12-4; D may be TRBD1 (6 bases). CDR3 length equals 13 residues. Trimming removed 6 bases at V and 5 bases at J, with 11 bases between.

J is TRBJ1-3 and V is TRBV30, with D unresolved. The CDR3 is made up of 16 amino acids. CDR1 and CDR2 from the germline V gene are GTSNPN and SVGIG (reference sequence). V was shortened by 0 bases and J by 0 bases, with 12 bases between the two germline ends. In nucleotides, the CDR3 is TGTGCCTGGAGTGTAAGAGGACCTAGCTCTGGAAACACCATATATTTT. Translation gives CAWSVRGPSSGNTIYF. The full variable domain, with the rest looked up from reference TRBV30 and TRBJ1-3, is SQTIHQWPATLVQPVGSPLSLECTVEGTSNPNLYWYRQAAGRGLQLLFYSVGIGQISSEVPQNLSASRPQDRQFILSSKKLLLSDSGFYLCAWSVRGPSSGNTIYFGEGSWLTVV.

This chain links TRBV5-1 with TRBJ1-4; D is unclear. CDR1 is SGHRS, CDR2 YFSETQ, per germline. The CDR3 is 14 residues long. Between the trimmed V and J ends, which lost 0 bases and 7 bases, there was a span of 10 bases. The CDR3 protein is CASSLGQSGEKLFF. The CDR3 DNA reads TGCGCCAGCAGCTTGGGCCAGTCGGGTGAAAAACTGTTTTTT.

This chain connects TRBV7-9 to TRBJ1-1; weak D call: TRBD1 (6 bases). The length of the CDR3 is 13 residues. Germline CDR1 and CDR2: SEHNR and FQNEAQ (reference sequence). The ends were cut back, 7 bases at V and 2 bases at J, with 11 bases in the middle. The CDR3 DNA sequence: TGTGCCAGCAAAAGGACAGAAAACACTGAAGCTTTCTTT. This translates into CASKRTENTEAFF.

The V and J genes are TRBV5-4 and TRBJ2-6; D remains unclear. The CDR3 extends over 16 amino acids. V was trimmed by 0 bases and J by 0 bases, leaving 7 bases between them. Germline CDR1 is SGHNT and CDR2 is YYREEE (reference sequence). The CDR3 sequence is CASSLDVHSGANVLTF. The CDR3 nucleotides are TGTGCCAGCAGCTTGGATGTCCACTCTGGGGCCAACGTCCTGACTTTC.

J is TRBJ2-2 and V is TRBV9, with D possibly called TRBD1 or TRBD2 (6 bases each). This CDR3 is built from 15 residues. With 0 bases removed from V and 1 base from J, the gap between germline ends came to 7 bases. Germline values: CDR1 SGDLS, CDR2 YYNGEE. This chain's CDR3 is CASSVEGGNTGELFF. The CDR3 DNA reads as TGTGCCAGCAGCGTAGAGGGGGGGAACACCGGGGAGCTGTTTTTT.